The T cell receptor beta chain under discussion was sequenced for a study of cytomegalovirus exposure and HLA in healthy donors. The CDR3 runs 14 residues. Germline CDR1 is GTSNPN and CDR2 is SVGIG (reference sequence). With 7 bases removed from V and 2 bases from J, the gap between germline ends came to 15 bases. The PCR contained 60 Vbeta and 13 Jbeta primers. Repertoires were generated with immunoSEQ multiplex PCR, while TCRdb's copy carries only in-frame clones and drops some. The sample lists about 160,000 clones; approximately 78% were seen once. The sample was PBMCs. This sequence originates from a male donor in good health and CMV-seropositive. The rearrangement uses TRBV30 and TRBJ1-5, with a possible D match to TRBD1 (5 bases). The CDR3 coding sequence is TGTGCCTTGACCCAGGGTGGAGGCAATCAGCCCCAGCATTTT. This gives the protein CALTQGGGNQPQHF.